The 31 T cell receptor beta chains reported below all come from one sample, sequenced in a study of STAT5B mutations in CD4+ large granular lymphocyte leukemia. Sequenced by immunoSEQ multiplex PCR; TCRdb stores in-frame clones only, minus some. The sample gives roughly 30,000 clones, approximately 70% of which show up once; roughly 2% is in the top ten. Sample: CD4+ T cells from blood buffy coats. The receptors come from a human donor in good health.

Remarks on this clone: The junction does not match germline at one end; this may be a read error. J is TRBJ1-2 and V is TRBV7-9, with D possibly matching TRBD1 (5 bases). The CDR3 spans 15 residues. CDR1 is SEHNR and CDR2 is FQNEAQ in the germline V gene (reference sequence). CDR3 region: CASSLASGWAYGYTF. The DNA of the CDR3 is TGTGCCAGCAGCTTAGCTTCAGGGTGGGCCTATGGCTACACCTTT.

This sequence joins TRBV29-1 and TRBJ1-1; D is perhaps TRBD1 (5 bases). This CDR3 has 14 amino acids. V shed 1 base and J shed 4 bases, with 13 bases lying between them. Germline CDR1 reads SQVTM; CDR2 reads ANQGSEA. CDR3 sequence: CSVEVGGRVTEAFF. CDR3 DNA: TGCAGCGTTGAAGTCGGGGGGAGGGTCACTGAAGCTTTCTTT.

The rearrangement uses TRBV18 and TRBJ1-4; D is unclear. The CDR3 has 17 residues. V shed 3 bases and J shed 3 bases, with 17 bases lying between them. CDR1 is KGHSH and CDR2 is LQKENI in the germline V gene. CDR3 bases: TGTGCCAGCTCACCGAGGGCATCCCGGAGGGCTAATGAAAAACTGTTTTTT. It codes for CASSPRASRRANEKLFF.

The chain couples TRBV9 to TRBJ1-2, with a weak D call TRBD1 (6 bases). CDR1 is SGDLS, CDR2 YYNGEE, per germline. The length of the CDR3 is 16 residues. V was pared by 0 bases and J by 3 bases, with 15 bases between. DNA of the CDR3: TGTGCCAGCAGCGTAGGAAGGGGGGGGGCTGACTATGGCTACACCTTC. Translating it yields CASSVGRGGADYGYTF. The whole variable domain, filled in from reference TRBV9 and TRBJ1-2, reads DSGVTQTPKHLITATGQRVTLRCSPRSGDLSVYWYQQSLDQGLQFLIQYYNGEERAKGNILERFSAQQFPDLHSELNLSSLELGDSALYFCASSVGRGGADYGYTFGSGTRLTVV.

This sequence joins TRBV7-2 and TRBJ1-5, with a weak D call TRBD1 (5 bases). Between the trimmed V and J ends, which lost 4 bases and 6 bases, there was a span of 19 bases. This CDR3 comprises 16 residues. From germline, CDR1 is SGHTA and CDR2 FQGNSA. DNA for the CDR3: TGTGCCAGCAGCTCCGCGGTGGGGAGGGGCGGTCAGCCCCAGCATTTT. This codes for CASSSAVGRGGQPQHF.

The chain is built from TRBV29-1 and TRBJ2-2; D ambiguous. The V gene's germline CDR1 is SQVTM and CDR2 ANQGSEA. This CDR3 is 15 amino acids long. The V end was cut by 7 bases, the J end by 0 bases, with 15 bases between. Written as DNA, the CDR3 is TGCAGCGCCCGTAAGGGCAGAACGAACACCGGGGAGCTGTTTTTT. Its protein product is CSARKGRTNTGELFF.

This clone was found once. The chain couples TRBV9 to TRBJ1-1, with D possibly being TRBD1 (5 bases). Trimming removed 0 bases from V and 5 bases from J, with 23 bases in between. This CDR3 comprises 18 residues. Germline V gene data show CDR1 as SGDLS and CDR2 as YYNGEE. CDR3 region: CASSVAGGARQDGTEAFF. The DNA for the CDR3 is TGTGCCAGCAGCGTAGCTGGAGGGGCCAGGCAAGATGGGACTGAAGCTTTCTTT.

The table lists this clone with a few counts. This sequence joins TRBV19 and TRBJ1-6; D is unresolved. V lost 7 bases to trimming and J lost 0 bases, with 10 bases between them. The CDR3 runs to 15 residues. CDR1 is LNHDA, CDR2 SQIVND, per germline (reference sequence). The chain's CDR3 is CASTPDASYNSPLHF. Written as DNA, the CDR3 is TGTGCCAGTACCCCGGACGCCTCCTATAATTCACCCCTCCACTTT.

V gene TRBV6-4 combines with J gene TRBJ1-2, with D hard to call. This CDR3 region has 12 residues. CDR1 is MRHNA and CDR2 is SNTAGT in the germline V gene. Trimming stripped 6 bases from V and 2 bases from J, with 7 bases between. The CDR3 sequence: CASRSGNYGYTF. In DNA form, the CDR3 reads TGTGCCAGCAGGTCTGGGAACTATGGCTACACCTTC.

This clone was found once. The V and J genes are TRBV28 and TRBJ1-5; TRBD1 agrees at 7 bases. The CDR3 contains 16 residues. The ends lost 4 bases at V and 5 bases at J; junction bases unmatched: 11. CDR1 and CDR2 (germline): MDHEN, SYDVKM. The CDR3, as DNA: TGTGCCAGCAGTTCGTTACAGGGGATGGGGTATCAGCCCCAGCATTTT. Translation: CASSSLQGMGYQPQHF.

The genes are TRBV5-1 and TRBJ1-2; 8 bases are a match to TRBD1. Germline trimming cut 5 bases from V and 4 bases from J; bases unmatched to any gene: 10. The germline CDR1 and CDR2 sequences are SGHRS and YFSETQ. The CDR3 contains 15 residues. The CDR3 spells CASRPGTGNSYGYTF. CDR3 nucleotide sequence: TGCGCCAGCAGACCCGGGACAGGTAATTCCTATGGCTACACCTTC. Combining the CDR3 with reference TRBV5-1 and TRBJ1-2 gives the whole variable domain KAGVTQTPRYLIKTRGQQVTLSCSPISGHRSVSWYQQTPGQGLQFLFEYFSETQRNKGNFPGRFSGRQFSNSRSEMNVSTLELGDSALYLCASRPGTGNSYGYTFGSGTRLTVV.

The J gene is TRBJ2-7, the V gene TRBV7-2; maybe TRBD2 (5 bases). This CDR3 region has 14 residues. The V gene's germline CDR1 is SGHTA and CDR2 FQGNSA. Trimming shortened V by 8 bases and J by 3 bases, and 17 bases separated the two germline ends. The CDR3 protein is CASALSGSLYEQYF. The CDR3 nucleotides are TGTGCCAGCGCCCTCTCGGGGAGTCTCTACGAGCAGTACTTC.

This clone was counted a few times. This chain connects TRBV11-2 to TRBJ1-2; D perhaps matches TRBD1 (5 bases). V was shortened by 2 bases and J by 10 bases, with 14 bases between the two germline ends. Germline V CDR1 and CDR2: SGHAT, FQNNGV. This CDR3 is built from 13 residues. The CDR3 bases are TGTGCCAGCAGCTTATTATCAGGGTACTTCTACACCTTC. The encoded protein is CASSLLSGYFYTF.

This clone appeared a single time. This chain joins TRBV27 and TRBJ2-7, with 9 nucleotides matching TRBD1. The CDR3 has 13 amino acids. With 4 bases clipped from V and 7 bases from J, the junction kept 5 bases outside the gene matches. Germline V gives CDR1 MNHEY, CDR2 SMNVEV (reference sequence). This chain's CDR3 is CASSSSTGGEQYF. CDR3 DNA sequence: TGTGCCAGCAGTTCCTCGACAGGGGGTGAGCAGTACTTC.

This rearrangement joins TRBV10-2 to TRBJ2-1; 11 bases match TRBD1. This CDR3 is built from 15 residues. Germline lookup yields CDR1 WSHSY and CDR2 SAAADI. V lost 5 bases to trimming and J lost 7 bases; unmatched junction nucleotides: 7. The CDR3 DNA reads TGCGCCAGCAGTCGACCGGGACAGGGGGTTAATGAGCAGTTCTTC. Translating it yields CASSRPGQGVNEQFF.

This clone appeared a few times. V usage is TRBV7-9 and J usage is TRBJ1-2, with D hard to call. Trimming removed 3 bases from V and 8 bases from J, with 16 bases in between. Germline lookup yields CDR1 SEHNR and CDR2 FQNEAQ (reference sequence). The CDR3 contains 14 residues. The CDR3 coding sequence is TGTGCCAGCAGCTTGAGCTTGGGAACGCTGGGCTACACCTTC. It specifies CASSLSLGTLGYTF.

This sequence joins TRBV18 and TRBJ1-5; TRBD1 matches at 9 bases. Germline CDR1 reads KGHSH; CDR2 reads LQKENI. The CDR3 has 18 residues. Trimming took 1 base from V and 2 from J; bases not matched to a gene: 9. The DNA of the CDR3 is TGTGCCAGCTCACCACTTCCTACAGGGGGCGCCGGCAATCAGCCCCAGCATTTT. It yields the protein CASSPLPTGGAGNQPQHF.

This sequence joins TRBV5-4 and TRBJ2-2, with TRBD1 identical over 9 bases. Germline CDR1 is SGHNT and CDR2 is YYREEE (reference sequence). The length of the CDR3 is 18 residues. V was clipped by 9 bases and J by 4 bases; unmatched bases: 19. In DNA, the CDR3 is TGTGCCACGTACTCCAGGACAGGGGCGTCCATAATCACCGGGGAGCTGTTTTTT. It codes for CATYSRTGASIITGELFF. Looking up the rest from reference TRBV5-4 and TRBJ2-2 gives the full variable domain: ETGVTQSPTHLIKTRGQQVTLRCSSQSGHNTVSWYQQALGQGPQFIFQYYREEENGRGNFPPRFSGLQFPNYSSELNVNALELDDSALYLCATYSRTGASIITGELFFGEGSRLTVL.

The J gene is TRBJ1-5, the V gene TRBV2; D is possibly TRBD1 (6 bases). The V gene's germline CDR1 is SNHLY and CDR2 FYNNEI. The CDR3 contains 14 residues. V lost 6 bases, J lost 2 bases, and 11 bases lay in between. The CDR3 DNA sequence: TGTGCCAGCAGACAGGGTATTGGCAATCAGCCCCAGCATTTT. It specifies CASRQGIGNQPQHF.

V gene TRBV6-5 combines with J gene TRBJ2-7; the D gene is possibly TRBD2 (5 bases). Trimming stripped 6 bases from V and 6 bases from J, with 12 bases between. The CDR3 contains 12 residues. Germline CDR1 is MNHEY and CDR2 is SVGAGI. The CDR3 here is CASSARTGEQYF. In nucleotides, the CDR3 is TGTGCCAGCAGCGCAAGGACTGGCGAGCAGTACTTC.

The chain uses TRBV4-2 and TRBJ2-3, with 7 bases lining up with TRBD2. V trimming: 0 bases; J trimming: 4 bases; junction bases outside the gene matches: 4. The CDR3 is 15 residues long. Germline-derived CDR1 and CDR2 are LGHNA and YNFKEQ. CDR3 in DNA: TGTGCCAGCAGCCAAGATCCAGCGGGGTCAGATACGCAGTATTTT. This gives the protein CASSQDPAGSDTQYF.

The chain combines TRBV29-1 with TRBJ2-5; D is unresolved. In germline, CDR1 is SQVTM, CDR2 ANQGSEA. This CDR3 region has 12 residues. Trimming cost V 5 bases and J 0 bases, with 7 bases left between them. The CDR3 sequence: CSVRQNQETQYF. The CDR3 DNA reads TGCAGCGTTAGACAAAACCAAGAGACCCAGTACTTC.

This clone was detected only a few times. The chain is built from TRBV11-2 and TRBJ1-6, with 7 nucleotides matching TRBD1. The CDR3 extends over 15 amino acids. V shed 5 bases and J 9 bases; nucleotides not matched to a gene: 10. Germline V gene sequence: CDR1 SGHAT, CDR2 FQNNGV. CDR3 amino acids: CASSPRTGSGSPLHF. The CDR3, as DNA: TGTGCCAGCAGCCCAAGGACAGGTTCCGGTTCACCCCTCCACTTT.

The CDR3 DNA sequence: TGTGCCACCAGCAGAGAGAGGTGGGGGTCCTACGAGCAGTACTTC. Amino acid sequence: CATSRERWGSYEQYF. The chain joins TRBV15 to TRBJ2-7; the D call may be TRBD1 or TRBD2 (5 bases each). The CDR3 length is 15 residues. The ends were cut back, 0 bases at V and 1 base at J, with 10 bases in the middle. Germline V gives CDR1 LNHNV, CDR2 YYDKDF (reference sequence). Combining the CDR3 with reference TRBV15 and TRBJ2-7 gives the whole variable domain DAMVIQNPRYQVTQFGKPVTLSCSQTLNHNVMYWYQQKSSQAPKLLFHYYDKDFNNEADTPDNFQSRRPNTSFCFLDIRSPGLGDTAMYLCATSRERWGSYEQYFGPGTRLTVT.

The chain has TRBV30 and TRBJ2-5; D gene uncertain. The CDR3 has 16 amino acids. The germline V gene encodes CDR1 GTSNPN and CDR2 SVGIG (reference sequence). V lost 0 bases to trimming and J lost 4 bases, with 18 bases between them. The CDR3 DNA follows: TGTGCCTGGAGTGTAAACCCCCTGGGCAATTCAGAGACCCAGTACTTC. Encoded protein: CAWSVNPLGNSETQYF.

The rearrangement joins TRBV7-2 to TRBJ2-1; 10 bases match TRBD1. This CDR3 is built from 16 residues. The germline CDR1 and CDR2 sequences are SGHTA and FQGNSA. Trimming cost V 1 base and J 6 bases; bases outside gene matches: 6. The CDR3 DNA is TGTGCCAGCAGCTTAGTAGGGACAGGGGCGGTCAATGAGCAGTTCTTC. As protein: CASSLVGTGAVNEQFF.

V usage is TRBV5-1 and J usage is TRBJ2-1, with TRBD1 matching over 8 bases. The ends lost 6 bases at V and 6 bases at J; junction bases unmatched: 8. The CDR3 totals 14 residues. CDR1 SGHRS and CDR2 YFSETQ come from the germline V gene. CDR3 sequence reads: CASTVLGQVNEQFF. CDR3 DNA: TGCGCCAGCACCGTACTGGGACAGGTCAATGAGCAGTTCTTC.

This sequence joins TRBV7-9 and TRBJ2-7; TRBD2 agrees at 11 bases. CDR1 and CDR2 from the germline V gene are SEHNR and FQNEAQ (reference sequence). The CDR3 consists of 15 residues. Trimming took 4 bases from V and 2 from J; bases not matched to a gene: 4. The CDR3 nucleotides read TGTGCCAGCAGCTCCCAGGGACTAGCGGCCTACGAGCAGTACTTC. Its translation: CASSSQGLAAYEQYF.

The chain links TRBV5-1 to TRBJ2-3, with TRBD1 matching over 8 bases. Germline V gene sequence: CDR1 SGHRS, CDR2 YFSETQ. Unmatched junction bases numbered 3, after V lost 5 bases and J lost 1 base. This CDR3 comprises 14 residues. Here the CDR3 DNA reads TGCGCCAGCAGATCGACAGGGGGCACAGATACGCAGTATTTT. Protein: CASRSTGGTDTQYF.

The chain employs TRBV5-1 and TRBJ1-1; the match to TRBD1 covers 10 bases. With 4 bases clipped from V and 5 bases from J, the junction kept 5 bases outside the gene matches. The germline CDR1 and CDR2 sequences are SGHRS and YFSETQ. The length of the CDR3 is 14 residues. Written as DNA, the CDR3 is TGCGCCAGCAGCACGACAGGGGGCGGGACTGAAGCTTTCTTT. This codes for CASSTTGGGTEAFF.

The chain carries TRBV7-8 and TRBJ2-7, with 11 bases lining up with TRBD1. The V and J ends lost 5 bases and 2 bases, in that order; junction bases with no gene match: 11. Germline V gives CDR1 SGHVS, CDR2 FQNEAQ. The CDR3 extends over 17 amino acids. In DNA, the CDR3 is TGTGCCAGCAGCCTAGGCCCGGGACAGGGGGTAGCCTACGAGCAGTACTTC. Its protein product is CASSLGPGQGVAYEQYF.